This section outlines one T cell receptor beta chain sequence together with its context. This clone showed up just a few times. Its cognate antigen has yet to be identified. The sample holds no much larger clone one base away, and base qualities are not on file. The sample is drawn from a study of siplizumab effects on memory and regulatory T cells (dated by TCRdb to about 2019). For the wider study: The effect of the anti-CD2 antibody siplizumab on alloreactive T-cell subsets was examined in allogeneic mixed lymphocyte reactions constructed from human PBMCs.

TCRbeta CDR3 sequencing was performed on sorted unstimulated T cells and on proliferating T cells recovered from mixed lymphocyte reactions. Fresh whole blood from roughly 10 HLA-typed healthy donors was used to isolate PBMCs. CDR1 and CDR2, looked up from the germline V gene (reference sequence), are MNHEY and SMNVEV. The CDR3, from cysteine to phenylalanine, totals 14 residues. Only the CDR3 region is kept as DNA, spanning 42 bases read in frame from base 1. A distance of 11 bases separates the germline ends of V and J, which lose 3 bases and 5 bases respectively. The library was generated by the immunoSEQ multiplex PCR assay. About 10^5 TCR templates per sample were assayed on the deep sequencing platform. Genomic DNA extracted from sorted T cells was the material used for TCRbeta CDR3 sequencing. The study's processing was this. Clonal analysis of TCRbeta CDR3 data was done in the R programming language. Alloreactive CD4+ and CD8+ clones were identified by comparing unstimulated samples to CFSE-low samples taken after the reaction. By matching sequences to the repertoires of sorted unstimulated Treg and non-Treg cells, each alloreactive CD4+ clone was assigned a regulatory or non-regulatory origin. The table comes from immuneACCESS by way of TCRdb, which keeps in-frame sequences with V and J called. Part of the clones is missing from these tables; in studies checked, under half for an unresolved V gene and the rest for unknown reasons. V, J and clone size derive from that table, while D and trimming were established from the DNA sequence. This sample comprises 70,000 to 90,000 clones, 93% of them detected only once. Around 5% of the sample comes from the top ten.

The research as a whole found: Sequences below about 10^-5 frequency were poorly captured, so only a minor fraction of alloreactive clones could be mapped to unstimulated subsets. No functional confirmation was obtained for the suppressive function of proliferating Tregs from siplizumab cultures. The cumulative frequency of alloreactive sequences traceable to unstimulated CD4+ memory T cells was significantly reduced by siplizumab. For roughly 75-96% of proliferating CD4+ or CD8+ clones, no naive or memory phenotype could be assigned. Compared with memory T cells, unstimulated naive T cells appeared more diverse, and naive cells seemed to make a substantial contribution to the alloresponse. Among mappable alloreactive CD4+ clones, the Treg-derived fraction averaged about 70% with siplizumab versus 25% to 30% in control reactions.

The receptor's source is a human donor in good health. Sequenced material: CD8+ T cells sorted from blood. The chain couples TRBV27 to TRBJ1-5; perhaps TRBD1 is the D gene, with 5 bases matching. The DNA reads TGTGCCAGCAGTTTGGTGGGGCTGTATCAGCCCCAGCATTTT. Its translation is CASSLVGLYQPQHF.